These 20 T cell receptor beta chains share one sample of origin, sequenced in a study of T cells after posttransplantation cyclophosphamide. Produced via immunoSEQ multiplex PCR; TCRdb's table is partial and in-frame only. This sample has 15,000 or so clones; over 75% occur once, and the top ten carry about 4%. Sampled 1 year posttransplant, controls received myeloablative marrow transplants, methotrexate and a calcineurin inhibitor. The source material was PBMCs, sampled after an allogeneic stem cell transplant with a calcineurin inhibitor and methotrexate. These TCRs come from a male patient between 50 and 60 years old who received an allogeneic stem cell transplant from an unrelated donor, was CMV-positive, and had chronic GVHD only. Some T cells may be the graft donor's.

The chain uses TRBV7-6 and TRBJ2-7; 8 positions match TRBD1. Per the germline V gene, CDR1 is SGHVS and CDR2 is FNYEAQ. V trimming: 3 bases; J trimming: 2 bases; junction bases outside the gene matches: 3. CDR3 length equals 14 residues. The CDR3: CASSFKQGAYEQYF. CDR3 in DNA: TGTGCCAGCAGCTTTAAACAGGGGGCCTACGAGCAGTACTTC.

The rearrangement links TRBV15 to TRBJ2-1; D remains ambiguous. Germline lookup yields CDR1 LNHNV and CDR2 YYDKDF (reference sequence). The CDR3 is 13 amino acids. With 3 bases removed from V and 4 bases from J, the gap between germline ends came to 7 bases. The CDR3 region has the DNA TGTGCCACCAGCAGCGACGGGTACAATGAGCAGTTCTTC. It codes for CATSSDGYNEQFF. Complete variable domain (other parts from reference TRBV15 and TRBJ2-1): DAMVIQNPRYQVTQFGKPVTLSCSQTLNHNVMYWYQQKSSQAPKLLFHYYDKDFNNEADTPDNFQSRRPNTSFCFLDIRSPGLGDTAMYLCATSSDGYNEQFFGPGTRLTVL.

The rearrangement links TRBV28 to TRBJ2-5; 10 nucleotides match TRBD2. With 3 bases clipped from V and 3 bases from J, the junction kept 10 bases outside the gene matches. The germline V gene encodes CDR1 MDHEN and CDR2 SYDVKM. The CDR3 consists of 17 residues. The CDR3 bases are TGTGCCAGCAGTTTTCCCCGTGGACTAGCGGAAAAAGAGACCCAGTACTTC. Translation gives CASSFPRGLAEKETQYF.

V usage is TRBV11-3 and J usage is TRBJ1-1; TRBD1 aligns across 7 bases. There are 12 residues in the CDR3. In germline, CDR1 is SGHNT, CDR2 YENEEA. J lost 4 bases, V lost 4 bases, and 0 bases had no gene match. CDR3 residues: CASSSGGTEAFF. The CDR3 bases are TGTGCCAGCAGCTCAGGGGGCACTGAAGCTTTCTTT.

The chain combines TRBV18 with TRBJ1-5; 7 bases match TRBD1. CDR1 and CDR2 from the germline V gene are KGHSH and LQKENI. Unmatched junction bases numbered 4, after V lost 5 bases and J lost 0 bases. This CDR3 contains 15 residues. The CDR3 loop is CASSTGQISNQPQHF. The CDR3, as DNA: TGTGCCAGCTCAACGGGACAGATTAGCAATCAGCCCCAGCATTTT.

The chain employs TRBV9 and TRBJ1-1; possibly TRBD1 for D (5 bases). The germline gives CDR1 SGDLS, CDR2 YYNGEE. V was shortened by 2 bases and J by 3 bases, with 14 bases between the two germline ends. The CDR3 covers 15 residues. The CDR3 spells CASSVGGYWDTEAFF. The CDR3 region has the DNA TGTGCCAGCAGCGTGGGGGGGTACTGGGACACTGAAGCTTTCTTT.

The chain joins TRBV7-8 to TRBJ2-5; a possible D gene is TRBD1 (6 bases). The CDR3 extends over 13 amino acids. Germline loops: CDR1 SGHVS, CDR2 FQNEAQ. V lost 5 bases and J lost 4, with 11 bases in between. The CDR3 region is CASSNRERETQYF. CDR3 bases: TGTGCCAGCAGCAACAGGGAACGAGAGACCCAGTACTTC.

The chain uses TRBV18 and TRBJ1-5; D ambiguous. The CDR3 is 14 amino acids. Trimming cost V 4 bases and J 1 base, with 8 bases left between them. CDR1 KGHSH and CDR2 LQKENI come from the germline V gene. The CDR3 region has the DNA TGTGCCAGCTCACAATATCAGAGCAATCAGCCCCAGCATTTT. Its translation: CASSQYQSNQPQHF.

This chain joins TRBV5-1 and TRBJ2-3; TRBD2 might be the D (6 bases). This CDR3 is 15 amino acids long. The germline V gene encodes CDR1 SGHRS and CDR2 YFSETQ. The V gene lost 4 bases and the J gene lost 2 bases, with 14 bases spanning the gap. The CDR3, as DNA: TGCGCCAGCAGCCTCCGGGACTCAAACACAGATACGCAGTATTTT. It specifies CASSLRDSNTDTQYF.

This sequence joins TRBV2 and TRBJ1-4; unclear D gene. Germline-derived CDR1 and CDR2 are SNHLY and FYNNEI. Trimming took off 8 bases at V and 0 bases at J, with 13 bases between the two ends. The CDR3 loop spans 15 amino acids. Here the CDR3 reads CASARAPATNEKLFF. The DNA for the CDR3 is TGTGCCAGCGCGAGGGCACCTGCAACTAATGAAAAACTGTTTTTT.

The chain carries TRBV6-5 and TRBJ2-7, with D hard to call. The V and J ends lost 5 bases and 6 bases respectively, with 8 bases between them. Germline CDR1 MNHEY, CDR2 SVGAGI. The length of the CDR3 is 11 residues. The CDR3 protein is CASSVGSEQYF. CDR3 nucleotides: TGTGCCAGCAGTGTCGGGTCCGAGCAGTACTTC.

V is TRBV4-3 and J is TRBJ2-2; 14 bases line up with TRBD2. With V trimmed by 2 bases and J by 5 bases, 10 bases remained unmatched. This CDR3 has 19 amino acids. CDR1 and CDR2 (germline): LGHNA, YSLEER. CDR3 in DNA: TGCGCCAGCAGCCAACCCCCGGGACTAGCGGGAGATAGAACCGGGGAGCTGTTTTTT. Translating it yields CASSQPPGLAGDRTGELFF.

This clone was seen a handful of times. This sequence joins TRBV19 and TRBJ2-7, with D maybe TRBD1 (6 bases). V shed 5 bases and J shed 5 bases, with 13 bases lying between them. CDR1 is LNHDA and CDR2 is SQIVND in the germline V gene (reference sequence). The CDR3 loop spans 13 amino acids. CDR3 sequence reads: CASSRSRQDEQYF. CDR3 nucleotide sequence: TGTGCCAGTAGTCGGTCGCGACAGGACGAGCAGTACTTC.

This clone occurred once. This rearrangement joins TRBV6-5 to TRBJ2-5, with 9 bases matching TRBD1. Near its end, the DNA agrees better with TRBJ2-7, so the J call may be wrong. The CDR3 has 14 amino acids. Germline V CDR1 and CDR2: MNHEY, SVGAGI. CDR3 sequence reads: CASSSTGGEGEQYF. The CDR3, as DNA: TGTGCCAGCAGTTCGACAGGGGGGGAAGGCGAGCAGTACTTC.

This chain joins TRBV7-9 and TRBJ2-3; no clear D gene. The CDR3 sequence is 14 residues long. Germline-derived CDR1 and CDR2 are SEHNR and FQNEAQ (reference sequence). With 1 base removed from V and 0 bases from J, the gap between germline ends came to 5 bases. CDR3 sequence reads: CASSLVTSTDTQYF. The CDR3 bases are TGTGCCAGCAGCTTAGTAACTAGCACAGATACGCAGTATTTT.

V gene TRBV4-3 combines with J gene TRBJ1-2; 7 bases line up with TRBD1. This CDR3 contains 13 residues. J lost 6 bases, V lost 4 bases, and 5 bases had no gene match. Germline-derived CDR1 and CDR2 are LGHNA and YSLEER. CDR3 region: CASSPRQGDGYTF. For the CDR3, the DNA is TGCGCCAGCAGCCCACGACAGGGCGATGGCTACACCTTC.

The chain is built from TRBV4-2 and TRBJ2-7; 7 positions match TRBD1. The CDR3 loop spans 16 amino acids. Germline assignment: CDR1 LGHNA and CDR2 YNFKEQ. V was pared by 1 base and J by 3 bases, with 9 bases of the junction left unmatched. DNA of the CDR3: TGTGCCAGCAGCCAAGCAATGGACAGGCGTTACTACGAGCAGTACTTC. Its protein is CASSQAMDRRYYEQYF.

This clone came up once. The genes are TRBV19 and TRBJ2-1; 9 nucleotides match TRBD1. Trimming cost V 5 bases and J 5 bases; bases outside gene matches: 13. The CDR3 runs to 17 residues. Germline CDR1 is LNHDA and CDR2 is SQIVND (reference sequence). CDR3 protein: CASSSGQGLPINNEQFF. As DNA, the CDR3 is TGTGCCAGTAGTTCCGGACAGGGGTTACCAATAAACAATGAGCAGTTCTTC.

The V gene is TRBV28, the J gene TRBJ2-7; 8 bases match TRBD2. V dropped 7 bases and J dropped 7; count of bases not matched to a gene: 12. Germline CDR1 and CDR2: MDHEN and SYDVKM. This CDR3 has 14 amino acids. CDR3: CASILTSGMGEQYF. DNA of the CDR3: TGTGCCAGCATACTAACTAGCGGAATGGGGGAGCAGTACTTC.

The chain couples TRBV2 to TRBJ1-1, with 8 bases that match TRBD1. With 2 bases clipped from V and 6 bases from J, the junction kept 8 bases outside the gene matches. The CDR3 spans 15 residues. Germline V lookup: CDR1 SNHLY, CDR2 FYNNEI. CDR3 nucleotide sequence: TGTGCCAGCAGTGAACGATTCAGGGGGCCGGCTGAAGCTTTCTTT. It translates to CASSERFRGPAEAFF.